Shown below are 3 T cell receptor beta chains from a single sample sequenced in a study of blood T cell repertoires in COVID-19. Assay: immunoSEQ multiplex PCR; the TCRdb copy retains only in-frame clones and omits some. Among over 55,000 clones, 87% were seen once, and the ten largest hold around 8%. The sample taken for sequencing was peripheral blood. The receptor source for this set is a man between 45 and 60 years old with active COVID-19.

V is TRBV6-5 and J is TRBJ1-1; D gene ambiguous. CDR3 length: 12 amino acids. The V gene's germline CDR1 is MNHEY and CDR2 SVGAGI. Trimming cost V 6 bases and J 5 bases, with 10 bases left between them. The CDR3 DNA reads TGTGCCAGCAGGTCTAGGCCGACTGAAGCTTTCTTT. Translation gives CASRSRPTEAFF.

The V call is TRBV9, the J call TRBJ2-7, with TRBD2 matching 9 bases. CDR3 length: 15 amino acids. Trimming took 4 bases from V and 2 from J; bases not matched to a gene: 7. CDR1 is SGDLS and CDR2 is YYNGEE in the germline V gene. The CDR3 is CASSPNPSGAYEQYF. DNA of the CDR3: TGTGCCAGCAGCCCGAACCCTAGCGGGGCCTACGAGCAGTACTTC.

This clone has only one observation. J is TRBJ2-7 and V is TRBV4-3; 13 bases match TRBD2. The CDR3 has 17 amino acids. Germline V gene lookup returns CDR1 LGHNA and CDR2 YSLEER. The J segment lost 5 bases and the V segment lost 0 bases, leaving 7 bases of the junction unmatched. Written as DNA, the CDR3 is TGCGCCAGCAGCCAAGATAGACTAGCGGGAGGAATCGACGAGCAGTACTTC. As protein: CASSQDRLAGGIDEQYF.